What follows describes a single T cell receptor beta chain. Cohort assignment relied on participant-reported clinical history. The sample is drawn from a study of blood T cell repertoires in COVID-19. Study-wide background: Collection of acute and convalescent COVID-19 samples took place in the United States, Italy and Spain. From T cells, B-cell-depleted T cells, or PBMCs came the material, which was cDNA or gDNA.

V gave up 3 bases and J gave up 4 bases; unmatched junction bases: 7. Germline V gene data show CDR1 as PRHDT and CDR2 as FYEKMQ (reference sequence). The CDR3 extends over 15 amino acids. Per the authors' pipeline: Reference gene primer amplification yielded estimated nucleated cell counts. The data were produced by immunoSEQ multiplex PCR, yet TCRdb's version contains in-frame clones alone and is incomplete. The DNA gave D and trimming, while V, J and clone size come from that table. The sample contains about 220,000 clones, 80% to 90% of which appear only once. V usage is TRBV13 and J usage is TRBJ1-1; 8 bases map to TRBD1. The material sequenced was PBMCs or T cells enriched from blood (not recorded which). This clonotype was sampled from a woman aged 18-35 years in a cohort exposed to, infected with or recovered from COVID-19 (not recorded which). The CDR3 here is CASSFGTGYSTEAFF. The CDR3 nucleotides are TGTGCCAGCAGCTTTGGGACAGGTTATTCCACTGAAGCTTTCTTT.